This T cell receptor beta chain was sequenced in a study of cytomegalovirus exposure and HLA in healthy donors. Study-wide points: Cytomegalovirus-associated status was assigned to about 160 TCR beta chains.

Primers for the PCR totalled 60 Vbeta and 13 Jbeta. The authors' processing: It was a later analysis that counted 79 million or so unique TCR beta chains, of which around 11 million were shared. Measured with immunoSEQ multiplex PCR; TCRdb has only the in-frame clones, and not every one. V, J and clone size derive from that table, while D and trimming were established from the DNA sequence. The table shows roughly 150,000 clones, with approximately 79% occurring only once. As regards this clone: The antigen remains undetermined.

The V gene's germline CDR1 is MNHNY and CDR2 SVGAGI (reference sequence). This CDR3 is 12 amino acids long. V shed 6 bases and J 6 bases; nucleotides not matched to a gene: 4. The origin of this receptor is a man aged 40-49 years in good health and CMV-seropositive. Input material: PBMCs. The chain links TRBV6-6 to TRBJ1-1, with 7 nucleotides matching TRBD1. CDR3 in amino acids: CASSYTGAEAFF. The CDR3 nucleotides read TGTGCCAGCAGCTATACAGGGGCTGAAGCTTTCTTT.